Each of the 24 T cell receptor beta chains below was sequenced from the same sample in a study of early T cells in non-severe SARS-CoV-2 infection. TCRdb re-derived calls from the 5' RACE reads in MiXCR, one entry per CDR3 protein. The repertoire consists of roughly 72,000 distinct CDR3 sequences, with about 13% occurring once and the leading ten covering around 1.1%. Sequencing was done on a sample of whole blood. The source of these receptors is an adult who was a healthcare worker with PCR-confirmed SARS-CoV-2 infection or an uninfected control (not recorded which).

The chain carries TRBV7-9 and TRBJ2-7; D is perhaps TRBD1 (5 bases). The CDR3 runs to 13 residues. Trimming took 1 base from V and 5 from J, leaving 9 bases between them. The germline gives CDR1 SEHNR, CDR2 FQNEAQ (reference sequence). The CDR3 spells CASSLEDTHEQYF. The CDR3, as DNA: TGTGCCAGCAGCTTAGAGGACACCCACGAGCAGTACTTC.

This clonotype has ten or more counts. This rearrangement joins TRBV12-3 or TRBV12-4 to TRBJ2-1, with D possibly being TRBD2 (6 bases). This CDR3 has 17 amino acids. V dropped 8 bases and J dropped 7 bases, with 27 bases sitting between them. As DNA, the CDR3 is TGTGCCAGCCACAAAGGGACTCCCTCGGTAAATAGGAATGAGCAGTTCTTC. Its translation is CASHKGTPSVNRNEQFF.

J is TRBJ2-2 and V is TRBV20-1; 9 positions match TRBD2. The junction had 8 bases not matched to a gene; V was cut back by 2 bases and J by 4 bases. Germline-derived CDR1 and CDR2 are DFQATT and SNEGSKA (reference sequence). The CDR3 spans 16 residues. The DNA of the CDR3 is TGCAGTGCTAGACCCCATAGCGGGGGAAGCACCGGGGAGCTGTTTTTT. Translating gives CSARPHSGGSTGELFF.

This clonotype was seen repeatedly, ten times or more. The chain combines TRBV7-9 with TRBJ2-1; perhaps TRBD2 as D (7 bases). V gave up 4 bases and J gave up 5 bases, with 15 bases separating them. Germline V gives CDR1 SEHNR, CDR2 FQNEAQ (reference sequence). The CDR3 consists of 15 residues. The CDR3 sequence: CASSSQGLADNEQFF. The CDR3 bases are TGTGCCAGCAGCTCCCAGGGGCTAGCGGACAATGAGCAGTTCTTC.

This clonotype was counted ten times or more. The CDR3 region has the DNA TGTGCCAGCAGTGAATACCGGGCTGACGATAACTATGGCTACACCTTC. Protein sequence: CASSEYRADDNYGYTF. The chain employs TRBV2 and TRBJ1-2; D is uncertain. V was clipped by 2 bases and J by 1 base, with 14 bases between them. There are 16 residues in the CDR3. Per germline, CDR1 SNHLY and CDR2 FYNNEI.

This chain uses TRBV7-2 with TRBJ1-3; no reliable D call. Trimming took off 2 bases at V and 2 bases at J, with 7 bases between the two ends. CDR1 is SGHTA and CDR2 is FQGNSA in the germline V gene. The CDR3 spans 14 residues. The CDR3 DNA sequence: TGTGCCAGCAGCTTACTTTCAGCTGGAAACACCATATATTTT. Encoded protein: CASSLLSAGNTIYF.

This clonotype was detected ten times or more. The chain carries TRBV9 and TRBJ1-1, with D hard to call. CDR1 is SGDLS and CDR2 is YYNGEE in the germline V gene. The CDR3 length is 15 residues. The V gene lost 4 bases and the J gene lost 0 bases, with 13 bases spanning the gap. As DNA, the CDR3 is TGTGCCAGCAGCCCCCAAGGAGTTATGAACACTGAAGCTTTCTTT. Translating gives CASSPQGVMNTEAFF.

V is TRBV5-6 and J is TRBJ2-1, with 11 bases matching TRBD2. Looked up from germline, CDR1 is SGHDT and CDR2 is YYEEEE. V gave up 4 bases and J gave up 3 bases; unmatched junction bases: 9. The CDR3 consists of 17 residues. DNA for the CDR3: TGTGCCAGCAGCATACCGGGACTAGCGGACCGCTACAATGAGCAGTTCTTC. Its protein is CASSIPGLADRYNEQFF.

In its sample, this clonotype was seen many times. The chain carries TRBV11-2 and TRBJ2-2; perhaps D is TRBD1 or TRBD2 (6 bases each). This CDR3 is built from 15 residues. The V and J ends lost 8 bases and 5 bases respectively, with 18 bases between them. In germline, CDR1 is SGHAT, CDR2 FQNNGV. The CDR3, as DNA: TGTGCCAGCTCCTCTCGGGGGCTGGGGACCGGGGAGCTGTTTTTT. Encoded protein: CASSSRGLGTGELFF.

This chain joins TRBV12-3 or TRBV12-4 and TRBJ2-5; D possibly corresponds to TRBD2 (6 bases). CDR3 length: 14 amino acids. The ends were cut back, 2 bases at V and 1 base at J, with 8 bases in the middle. The CDR3 is CASSLRGLQETQYF. CDR3 DNA: TGTGCCAGCAGTTTAAGGGGACTCCAAGAGACCCAGTACTTC.

This clonotype was seen just once. This chain links TRBV21-1 with TRBJ2-7; the DNA was not compared with TRBD2, the D call given in the table. TRBV21-1 is labeled a pseudogene. This CDR3 comprises 17 residues. CDR3 amino acids: CASSNSDPGGALYEQYF. In DNA, the CDR3 is TGTGCCAGCAGTAACTCGGACCCGGGGGGGGCCCTATACGAGCAGTACTTC.

The gene calls are TRBV3-1 and TRBJ2-3, with D possibly TRBD2 on 6 matching bases. V was cut by 1 base and J by 8 bases, with 10 bases left in between. This CDR3 spans 13 amino acids. Germline values: CDR1 LGHDT, CDR2 YNNKEL (reference sequence). CDR3 protein: CASSQAASATQYF. The CDR3 nucleotides read TGTGCCAGCAGCCAAGCGGCTAGCGCTACGCAGTATTTT.

The rearrangement joins TRBV18 to TRBJ2-7; D perhaps matches TRBD1 (7 bases). V was cut by 4 bases and J by 2 bases, with 15 bases left in between. CDR1 is KGHSH, CDR2 LQKENI, per germline. The CDR3 consists of 15 residues. CDR3 sequence: CASSLTGDRAYEQYF. CDR3 nucleotide sequence: TGTGCCAGCTCACTCACGGGAGACAGGGCCTACGAGCAGTACTTC.

This clonotype was found many times. The genes are TRBV11-2 and TRBJ2-2; possible D gene TRBD1, 6 bases. Trimming left V 5 bases short and J 4 bases short, with 11 bases between. Germline V gives CDR1 SGHAT, CDR2 FQNNGV. The CDR3 runs to 14 residues. DNA for the CDR3: TGTGCCAGCAGCGTGACAGGAAGCACCGGGGAGCTGTTTTTT. It codes for CASSVTGSTGELFF.

The chain joins TRBV7-2 to TRBJ2-3, with 10 bases matching TRBD2. Losses at the gene ends were 4 bases for V and 2 bases for J; bases not matched to a gene: 3. Germline V gene sequence: CDR1 SGHTA, CDR2 FQGNSA. The CDR3 totals 15 residues. CDR3 sequence (DNA): TGTGCCAGCAGCTCCAGCGGGGGGGACACAGATACGCAGTATTTT. Amino acids: CASSSSGGDTDTQYF.

This clonotype has more than one count but fewer than ten. This chain's CDR3 is CASTQGGNEQFF. The CDR3 bases are TGTGCCAGCACCCAGGGGGGCAATGAGCAGTTCTTC. The chain employs TRBV19 and TRBJ2-1; D is perhaps TRBD1 (7 bases). V dropped 9 bases and J dropped 6 bases, with 12 bases sitting between them. The CDR3 has 12 amino acids. The V gene's germline CDR1 is LNHDA and CDR2 SQIVND (reference sequence).

This clonotype was seen at least ten times. The rearrangement joins TRBV20-1 to TRBJ2-6; D unresolved. Between the trimmed V and J ends, which lost 5 bases and 0 bases, there was a span of 11 bases. The CDR3 sequence is 15 residues long. The V gene's germline CDR1 is DFQATT and CDR2 SNEGSKA (reference sequence). CDR3 bases: TGCAGTGCTGCAACAGTCCGCTCTGGGGCCAACGTCCTGACTTTC. Translation gives CSAATVRSGANVLTF.

The table lists this clonotype with many counts. This chain connects TRBV28 to TRBJ2-4; no definite D call. The CDR3 totals 13 residues. Trimming cost V 5 bases and J 3 bases, with 8 bases left between them. Germline-derived CDR1 and CDR2 are MDHEN and SYDVKM. In nucleotides, the CDR3 is TGTGCCAGCAGTCCACACATCAAAAACATTCAGTACTTC. Translating gives CASSPHIKNIQYF.

This clonotype was seen only a few times. V gene TRBV14 combines with J gene TRBJ2-5; D not certain. Germline V CDR1 and CDR2: SGHDN, FVKESK. The CDR3 is 17 amino acids. Trimming removed 3 bases at V and 7 bases at J, with 24 bases between. The CDR3 nucleotides read TGTGCCAGCAGCCACTCCACTCTTGTGTTCTCGGGTGGGACCCAGTACTTC. Its translation: CASSHSTLVFSGGTQYF.

This clonotype was counted at least ten times. The rearrangement joins TRBV7-9 to TRBJ1-2, with 7 bases aligning to TRBD1. Germline V lookup: CDR1 SEHNR, CDR2 FQNEAQ (reference sequence). V lost 4 bases to trimming and J lost 5 bases; unmatched junction nucleotides: 10. This CDR3 contains 15 residues. The CDR3, as DNA: TGTGCCAGCAGCTCACCTGGGACAGAGCGATATGGCTACACCTTC. Translated: CASSSPGTERYGYTF.

This clonotype appeared many times. This chain joins TRBV5-6 and TRBJ2-1; the match to TRBD2 covers 15 bases. This CDR3 is 20 amino acids long. The germline CDR1 and CDR2 sequences are SGHDT and YYEEEE. J lost 2 bases, V lost 0 bases, and 9 bases had no gene match. The chain's CDR3 is CASSLEKGLAGGGAYNEQFF. In nucleotides, the CDR3 is TGTGCCAGCAGCTTGGAAAAGGGACTAGCGGGAGGAGGTGCCTACAATGAGCAGTTCTTC.

This clonotype was counted a few times. The chain combines TRBV2 with TRBJ2-3; tentatively, D is TRBD2 (5 bases). Germline CDR1 reads SNHLY; CDR2 reads FYNNEI. This CDR3 comprises 14 residues. Trimming stripped 3 bases from V and 3 bases from J, with 10 bases between. The CDR3 DNA sequence: TGTGCCAGCAGTGATGAGGGTTGGACAGATACGCAGTATTTT. This codes for CASSDEGWTDTQYF.

This chain links TRBV28 with TRBJ2-7; 8 nucleotides line up with TRBD1. The CDR3 consists of 16 residues. Trimming cost V 3 bases and J 3 bases; bases outside gene matches: 10. Germline values: CDR1 MDHEN, CDR2 SYDVKM. CDR3 region: CASSFIPGQGRYEQYF. The CDR3 bases are TGTGCCAGCAGTTTTATTCCAGGACAGGGACGCTACGAGCAGTACTTC.

As DNA, the CDR3 is TGTGCCAGCAGTTCCCAACAGGGGGTAGGGCAGTATTTT. Amino acid sequence: CASSSQQGVGQYF. The chain joins TRBV6-2 or TRBV6-3 to TRBJ2-3, with 8 bases fitting TRBD1. The length of the CDR3 is 13 residues. CDR1 is MNHEY, CDR2 SVGEGT, per germline. The junction had 8 bases not matched to a gene; V was cut back by 4 bases and J by 11 bases.